This TCR beta chain is drawn from a study of blood T cell repertoires in COVID-19. Study details: Samples representing acute and convalescent COVID-19 were sourced from the United States, Italy and Spain. T cells, B-cell-depleted T cells, or PBMCs supplied cDNA or gDNA.

The CDR3 consists of 14 residues. Trimming at V came to 7 bases and at J to 5 bases, leaving 12 bases not matched to a gene. The germline V gene encodes CDR1 SQVTM and CDR2 ANQGSEA. Original methodology: Nucleated cell counts were estimated from reference gene primer amplification. The method was immunoSEQ multiplex PCR; TCRdb's version includes in-frame clones alone and lacks a portion of them. From that table come the V and J calls and clone size; the DNA was used to work out D and trimming. The table shows approximately 50,000 clones, with roughly 77% occurring only once. Material for sequencing was peripheral blood. The V gene is TRBV29-1, the J gene TRBJ2-5; 8 nucleotides line up with TRBD2. The source is a man between 65 and 85 years old with active or convalescent COVID-19. The CDR3: CSGPGRGGGETQYF. CDR3 DNA: TGCAGCGGGCCCGGCCGGGGCGGGGGGGAGACCCAGTACTTC.